This entry concerns a single T cell receptor beta chain. Its antigen is currently not known. No much larger clone is present one base from it, and per-base qualities are unavailable. Relative to germline, V is 2 bases shorter and J is 6 bases shorter, with 11 bases between their ends. The CDR3 runs 13 residues from the cysteine to the phenylalanine. The only DNA kept is the CDR3, 39 bases in frame from the first base. The CDR1 and CDR2 encoded by the germline V gene are SQVTM and ANQGSEA. This entry is derived from a study of blood T cell repertoires in COVID-19 (dated by TCRdb to 2018 to 2020). Context from the whole study: Samples from collaborators originated in the United States, Italy and Spain and spanned both the acute and convalescent phases of COVID-19. The material from the prospective study consisted of cDNA or gDNA derived from T cells, B-cell-depleted T cells, or PBMCs. Subjects who had been exposed to COVID-19, were actively infected with it, or had recovered from it provided the deeply sampled blood TCRbeta repertoires that made up the dataset. The repertoires were made available in a free public database intended to serve as a resource for research on the immune response to SARS-CoV-2. The samples were drawn from two sources: the first 160 participants of the ongoing ImmuneRACE study, and 1,200 or so subjects contributed by 6 global collaborators. The sample metadata nearly always contained a de-identified subject ID, COVID-19 status, age in years and sex. Where HLA class I and class II types were available, the types were taken from metadata supplied by the sample provider, not from assay-based typing. Study-wide findings and limitations: How much clinical and demographic metadata was included differed by source and by participant, and the metadata was provided uncurated.

The collaborating institutions used their own protocols to collect whole blood in K2EDTA tubes. For TCRbeta analysis, collaborators shipped samples in one of three forms: frozen whole blood, isolated PBMCs, or DNA extracted from either of those sample types. The immunoSEQ Assay, a bias-controlled multiplex PCR, was used to amplify TCRbeta CDR3 regions from genomic DNA. As for the authors' bioinformatics: The number of nucleated cells in each sample was estimated by amplification of reference gene primers within the assay. To quantify the absolute abundance of each unique TCRbeta CDR3 rearrangement, sequence reads were collapsed and filtered. Productive Simpson clonality was computed per sample as the square root of Simpson's diversity index over productive rearrangements. TCRdb obtained this table from immuneACCESS and retained in-frame rearrangements with V and J assigned. These tables miss some clones; where compared with another copy, unresolved V genes account for less than half of the shortfall, and the remainder is unexplained. For V, J and clone size, that table is used; D and trimming come from the DNA. In this sample the table shows some 90,000 clones, 85% to 90% of which occur a single time. Clones ranked in the top ten supply around 5% of the sample.

Rearrangement joined TRBV29-1 to TRBJ2-1; TRBD2 might be the D gene, on 5 matching bases. The sequenced sample consisted of peripheral blood. This TCR derives from a woman older than 75 with active COVID-19. The CDR3 reads as follows: CSVESFGGNEQFF. The sequenced DNA is TGCAGCGTTGAATCGTTTGGAGGCAATGAGCAGTTCTTC.